These 32 T cell receptor beta chains were sequenced from one sample in a study of blood T cells in healthy people across ages. Primed by a sample-barcoded 5' primer and a J-beta primer mix, a second PCR proceeded for roughly 7 to 11 cycles. TCRdb reprocessed the 5' RACE reads with MiXCR, giving one entry per CDR3 protein. The top ten clones hold over 5% of a sample with over 1,300,000 distinct CDR3 sequences, approximately 59% of them seen once. Specimen: blood. The receptors were gathered from a man between 18 and 35 years old in good health.

The chain carries TRBV29-1 and TRBJ1-1, with a possible D match to TRBD1 (5 bases). The CDR3 covers 12 residues. Germline V gene sequence: CDR1 SQVTM, CDR2 ANQGSEA. Between the trimmed V and J ends, which lost 1 base and 10 bases, there was a span of 13 bases. The CDR3 here is CSVEVARGGAFF. The CDR3 DNA is TGCAGCGTTGAAGTTGCCCGGGGCGGAGCTTTCTTT.

This chain joins TRBV20-1 and TRBJ2-3, with D hard to call. This CDR3 has 15 amino acids. From germline, CDR1 is DFQATT and CDR2 SNEGSKA (reference sequence). Trimming shortened V by 2 bases and J by 1 base, and 13 bases separated the two germline ends. CDR3 loop: CSARPLGVGTDTQYF. As DNA, the CDR3 is TGCAGTGCTAGACCCCTCGGAGTTGGCACAGATACGCAGTATTTT.

The genes are TRBV28 and TRBJ1-2, with D possibly matching TRBD1 (6 bases). From germline, CDR1 is MDHEN and CDR2 SYDVKM. Trimming pared 7 bases from V and 2 bases from J, leaving 17 bases between. CDR3 size: 15 residues. The DNA for the CDR3 is TGTGCCAGCAATCAGCGGGGGGCGGGGAACTATGGCTACACCTTC. Translating it yields CASNQRGAGNYGYTF.

The chain recombines TRBV12-3 or TRBV12-4 with TRBJ2-1, with D possibly being TRBD1 or TRBD2 (5 bases each). Trimming shortened V by 10 bases and J by 4 bases, and 14 bases separated the two germline ends. The CDR3 has 13 amino acids. The CDR3 region is CATTRGYYNEQFF. In DNA form, the CDR3 reads TGTGCCACCACCCGGGGCTATTACAATGAGCAGTTCTTC.

This clonotype was seen many times. With a much larger clone just one base away, this may be a read error. V gene TRBV20-1 combines with J gene TRBJ2-1; D may be TRBD1 (5 bases). Germline CDR1 is DFQATT and CDR2 is SNEGSKA (reference sequence). The CDR3 runs to 15 residues. V lost 5 bases to trimming and J lost 0 bases, with 14 bases between them. The CDR3 reads CSAPSVDSSYNEQFF. In nucleotides, the CDR3 is TGCAGTGCTCCCAGTGTTGACAGCTCCTACAATGAGCAGTTCTTC.

The chain is built from TRBV27 and TRBJ1-4; possible D gene TRBD1, 6 bases. The germline V and J ends were trimmed by 5 bases and 3 bases, with 13 bases remaining between them. Germline V gene sequence: CDR1 MNHEY, CDR2 SMNVEV (reference sequence). This CDR3 has 15 residues. The CDR3 nucleotides are TGTGCCAGCAGTACCCGTAGGGGGTCTAATGAAAAACTGTTTTTT. Protein product: CASSTRRGSNEKLFF.

This rearrangement joins TRBV6-6 to TRBJ1-5; no firm D call. V lost 6 bases and J 2 bases, leaving 11 bases between the germline ends. Germline loops: CDR1 MNHNY, CDR2 SVGAGI (reference sequence). This CDR3 has 14 amino acids. Here the CDR3 reads CASSTGEGNQPQHF. The CDR3 nucleotides are TGTGCCAGCAGCACGGGTGAAGGCAATCAGCCCCAGCATTTT.

This clonotype was detected a few times. The gene calls are TRBV29-1 and TRBJ2-7; weak D call: TRBD1 (6 bases). CDR1 is SQVTM and CDR2 is ANQGSEA in the germline V gene. The CDR3 is 13 amino acids. V gave up 4 bases and J gave up 3 bases, with 13 bases separating them. In DNA, the CDR3 is TGCAGCGTTGTACAGGGCCTGGGCTACGAGCAGTACTTC. This translates into CSVVQGLGYEQYF.

The chain employs TRBV29-1 and TRBJ2-5, with 9 nucleotides matching TRBD2. Unmatched junction bases numbered 3, after V lost 6 bases and J lost 4 bases. The germline CDR1 and CDR2 sequences are SQVTM and ANQGSEA. The CDR3 contains 12 residues. CDR3 in amino acids: CSVGLAPETQYF. CDR3 nucleotide sequence: TGCAGCGTGGGACTAGCCCCAGAGACCCAGTACTTC.

This chain connects TRBV9 to TRBJ1-1, with D unclear. CDR3 length equals 10 residues. Germline-derived CDR1 and CDR2 are SGDLS and YYNGEE. Trimming left V 2 bases short and J 9 bases short, with 5 bases between. CDR3 protein: CASSVGQAFF. The CDR3 nucleotides are TGTGCCAGCAGCGTGGGTCAAGCTTTCTTT.

This chain connects TRBV6-5 to TRBJ2-7; 8 bases map to TRBD1. CDR1 is MNHEY and CDR2 is SVGAGI in the germline V gene. The J segment lost 1 base and the V segment lost 6 bases, leaving 11 bases of the junction unmatched. The CDR3 is made up of 16 amino acids. CDR3 loop: CASRMEGQGRSYEQYF. In nucleotides, the CDR3 is TGTGCCAGCAGAATGGAAGGACAGGGTAGGTCCTACGAGCAGTACTTC.

The rearrangement joins TRBV10-2 to TRBJ2-4; possibly TRBD2 for D (5 bases). Trimming shortened V by 0 bases and J by 0 bases, and 12 bases separated the two germline ends. Germline lookup yields CDR1 WSHSY and CDR2 SAAADI. The CDR3 consists of 17 residues. The CDR3 protein is CASSESVGSIAKNIQYF. The DNA for the CDR3 is TGCGCCAGCAGTGAGTCGGTTGGGAGTATAGCCAAAAACATTCAGTACTTC.

To note about this clonotype: One end of the junction is discordant with germline, which a read error may explain. This sequence joins TRBV7-6 and TRBJ2-7, with D perhaps matching TRBD2 (5 bases). The CDR3 spans 14 residues. Germline CDR1 reads SGHVS; CDR2 reads FNYEAQ. As DNA, the CDR3 is TGTGCCAGTAGCTCCCTGGGGAGCTCCTACGAGCGGTACTTC. This gives the protein CASSSLGSSYERYF.

This clonotype was counted at least ten times. The chain employs TRBV7-2 and TRBJ2-3; D remains ambiguous. The CDR3 has 14 residues. CDR1 is SGHTA, CDR2 FQGNSA, per germline. Trimming pared 2 bases from V and 0 bases from J, leaving 6 bases between. CDR3 in amino acids: CASSLSASTDTQYF. The CDR3 DNA sequence: TGTGCCAGCAGCTTAAGTGCGAGCACAGATACGCAGTATTTT.

Turning to this clonotype: The junction departs from the called germline gene at one end, perhaps through a read error. The V call is TRBV5-1, the J call TRBJ1-1; D is uncertain. Per germline, CDR1 SGHRS and CDR2 YFSETQ. This CDR3 contains 13 residues. The CDR3 protein is CASSLESTTGAFF. The CDR3 DNA is TGCGCCAGCAGCTTAGAGAGTACCACTGGAGCTTTCTTT. The full variable domain, in which reference TRBV5-1 and TRBJ1-1 provide the parts outside the CDR3, is KAGVTQTPRYLIKTRGQQVTLSCSPISGHRSVSWYQQTPGQGLQFLFEYFSETQRNKGNFPGRFSGRQFSNSRSEMNVSTLELGDSALYLCASSLESTTGAFFGQGTRLTVV.

The V gene is TRBV15, the J gene TRBJ2-1; D is unresolved. The CDR3 loop spans 13 amino acids. Trimming left V 0 bases short and J 7 bases short, with 7 bases between. The germline V gene encodes CDR1 LNHNV and CDR2 YYDKDF (reference sequence). Written as DNA, the CDR3 is TGTGCCACCAGCAGAGAACGGCGGAATGAGCAGTTCTTC. Translated, it gives CATSRERRNEQFF.

The chain couples TRBV4-1 to TRBJ2-5, with D perhaps TRBD1 or TRBD2 (6 bases each). CDR3 length: 14 residues. Trimming shortened V by 4 bases and J by 11 bases, and 20 bases separated the two germline ends. CDR1 and CDR2 from the germline V gene are MGHRA and YSYEKL. The CDR3 nucleotides are TGCGCCAGCAGCCCGATGGGCAGGGGAGGAGGGCAGTACTTC. As protein: CASSPMGRGGGQYF.

Many counts were recorded for this clonotype. The CDR3: CASTLRETQYF. Here the CDR3 DNA reads TGTGCCAGCACCCTACGGGAGACCCAGTACTTC. The chain couples TRBV6-6 to TRBJ2-5, with D unresolved. The germline gives CDR1 MNHNY, CDR2 SVGAGI (reference sequence). V lost 7 bases to trimming and J lost 5 bases, with 8 bases between them. The CDR3 is made up of 11 amino acids.

In this sample, this clonotype turned up a few times. The chain carries TRBV12-3 or TRBV12-4 and TRBJ2-2; D is possibly TRBD1 (6 bases). This CDR3 spans 17 amino acids. The ends were cut back, 1 base at V and 2 bases at J, with 14 bases in the middle. The CDR3 spells CASSLGGTPSNTGELFF. In DNA, the CDR3 is TGTGCCAGCAGTTTAGGAGGGACACCTAGTAACACCGGGGAGCTGTTTTTT.

This clonotype was observed a few times. The chain employs TRBV4-2 and TRBJ2-3, with 8 nucleotides matching TRBD2. The germline gives CDR1 LGHNA, CDR2 YNFKEQ. V lost 4 bases, J lost 0 bases, and 9 bases stayed unmatched. This CDR3 is built from 17 residues. CDR3 amino acids: CASSLRRGGGSTDTQYF. For the CDR3, the DNA is TGTGCCAGCAGCCTCCGGCGCGGCGGGGGGAGCACAGATACGCAGTATTTT.

This sequence joins TRBV12-3 or TRBV12-4 and TRBJ2-3, with TRBD1 matching over 8 bases. The junction had 10 bases not matched to a gene; V was cut back by 5 bases and J by 0 bases. There are 17 residues in the CDR3. CDR3 amino acids: CASSPRGTGVSTDTQYF. As DNA, the CDR3 is TGTGCCAGCAGTCCCCGGGGGACAGGCGTGAGCACAGATACGCAGTATTTT.

The J gene is TRBJ1-2, the V gene TRBV10-3; TRBD1 matches 8 bases. Germline V gene sequence: CDR1 ENHRY, CDR2 SYGVKD. This CDR3 has 13 amino acids. Losses at the gene ends were 1 base for V and 6 bases for J; bases not matched to a gene: 1. The CDR3 bases are TGTGCCATCAGTGAGTACAGGGGGAATGGCTACACCTTC. Translated: CAISEYRGNGYTF.

The V and J genes are TRBV7-9 and TRBJ2-6, with D unresolved. Trimming took 1 base from V and 5 from J, leaving 12 bases between them. This CDR3 is built from 16 residues. CDR1 and CDR2 from the germline V gene are SEHNR and FQNEAQ (reference sequence). This chain's CDR3 is CASSLGSPSWANVLTF. CDR3 in DNA: TGTGCCAGCAGCTTAGGGAGTCCCTCGTGGGCCAACGTCCTGACTTTC.

This chain uses TRBV29-1 with TRBJ2-5; TRBD2 matches at 7 bases. CDR3 length equals 17 residues. V gave up 4 bases and J gave up 2 bases; unmatched junction bases: 16. The germline gives CDR1 SQVTM, CDR2 ANQGSEA. The CDR3, as DNA: TGCAGCGTTGGGGAGGGGACCCTCTTCGGAAGGCAAGAGACCCAGTACTTC. This codes for CSVGEGTLFGRQETQYF.

This clonotype appeared once. The V gene is TRBV5-5, the J gene TRBJ2-7, with TRBD1 matching 8 bases. This CDR3 is built from 12 residues. Germline assignment: CDR1 SGHKS and CDR2 YYEKEE (reference sequence). V lost 1 base, J lost 11 bases, and 5 bases stayed unmatched. In DNA form, the CDR3 reads TGTGCCAGCAGCTTGATAACGGACAGGGAGTACTTC. Protein sequence: CASSLITDREYF.

This rearrangement joins TRBV2 to TRBJ1-1; TRBD1 agrees at 7 bases. CDR1 is SNHLY, CDR2 FYNNEI, per germline. The CDR3 covers 16 residues. Unmatched junction bases numbered 9, after V lost 1 base and J lost 4 bases. CDR3 loop: CASSEGRVRGITEAFF. The DNA for the CDR3 is TGTGCCAGCAGTGAAGGTCGGGTCAGGGGGATCACTGAAGCTTTCTTT.

This chain joins TRBV19 and TRBJ2-2; 14 bases are shared with TRBD2. The CDR3 extends over 18 amino acids. Germline V gene lookup returns CDR1 LNHDA and CDR2 SQIVND (reference sequence). V dropped 5 bases and J dropped 3; count of bases not matched to a gene: 8. The CDR3 loop is CASSAPGLAGAHTGELFF. The DNA for the CDR3 is TGTGCCAGTAGTGCGCCGGGACTAGCGGGGGCACACACCGGGGAGCTGTTTTTT.

The rearrangement uses TRBV6-2 or TRBV6-3 and TRBJ1-2; the D is unclear. Germline-derived CDR1 and CDR2 are MNHEY and SVGEGT. The CDR3 runs 11 residues. V lost 7 bases to trimming and J lost 6 bases, with 9 bases between them. CDR3 nucleotides: TGTGCCAGCATGAGGAGTGATGGCTACACCTTC. This gives the protein CASMRSDGYTF.

There are a few counts of this clonotype. J is TRBJ2-1 and V is TRBV20-1, with TRBD2 identical over 11 bases. Germline V CDR1 and CDR2: DFQATT, SNEGSKA (reference sequence). This CDR3 has 15 amino acids. The CDR3 sequence: CSLTLAGGPRNEQFF. The CDR3, as DNA: TGCAGCCTCACCTTAGCGGGGGGGCCGAGGAATGAGCAGTTCTTC.

V usage is TRBV7-2 and J usage is TRBJ2-2, with TRBD2 identical over 11 bases. Germline assignment: CDR1 SGHTA and CDR2 FQGNSA. The CDR3 is 19 residues long. V was clipped by 5 bases and J by 0 bases; unmatched bases: 11. CDR3 sequence reads: CASSTRSLAGGTNTGELFF. The CDR3, as DNA: TGTGCCAGCAGCACTAGAAGCTTAGCGGGGGGGACGAACACCGGGGAGCTGTTTTTT.

The V and J genes are TRBV20-1 and TRBJ2-3, with 9 bases fitting TRBD1. This CDR3 is 15 amino acids long. With 6 bases clipped from V and 3 bases from J, the junction kept 10 bases outside the gene matches. Per germline, CDR1 DFQATT and CDR2 SNEGSKA (reference sequence). CDR3 region: CSATAPGQGTDTQYF. CDR3 in DNA: TGCAGTGCGACCGCACCGGGACAGGGAACAGATACGCAGTATTTT.

The chain employs TRBV20-1 and TRBJ2-6; tentatively, D is TRBD2 (6 bases). The CDR3 has 15 amino acids. V shed 1 base and J shed 0 bases, with 7 bases lying between them. CDR1 and CDR2 (germline): DFQATT, SNEGSKA (reference sequence). The CDR3 coding sequence is TGCAGTGCTAGAGTGCGGGACTCTGGGGCCAACGTCCTGACTTTC. It specifies CSARVRDSGANVLTF.